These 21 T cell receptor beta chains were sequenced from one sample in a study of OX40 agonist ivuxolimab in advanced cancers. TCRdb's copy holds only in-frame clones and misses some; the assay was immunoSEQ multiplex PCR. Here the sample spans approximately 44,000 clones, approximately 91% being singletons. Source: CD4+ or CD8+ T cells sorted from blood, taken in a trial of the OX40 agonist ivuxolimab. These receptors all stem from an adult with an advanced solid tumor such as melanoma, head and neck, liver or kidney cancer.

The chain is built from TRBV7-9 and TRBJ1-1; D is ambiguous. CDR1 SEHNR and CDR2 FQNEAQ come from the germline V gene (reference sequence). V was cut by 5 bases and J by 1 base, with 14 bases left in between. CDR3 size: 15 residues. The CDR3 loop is CASSREERGNTEAFF. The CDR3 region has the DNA TGTGCCAGCAGCCGGGAAGAGCGGGGGAACACTGAAGCTTTCTTT.

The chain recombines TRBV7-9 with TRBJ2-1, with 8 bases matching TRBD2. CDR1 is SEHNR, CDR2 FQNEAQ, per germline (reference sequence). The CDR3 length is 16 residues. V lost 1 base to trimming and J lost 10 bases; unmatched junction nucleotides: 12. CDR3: CASSLGTGGPYREQFF. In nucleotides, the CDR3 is TGTGCCAGCAGCTTAGGGACGGGAGGGCCGTATCGAGAGCAGTTCTTC.

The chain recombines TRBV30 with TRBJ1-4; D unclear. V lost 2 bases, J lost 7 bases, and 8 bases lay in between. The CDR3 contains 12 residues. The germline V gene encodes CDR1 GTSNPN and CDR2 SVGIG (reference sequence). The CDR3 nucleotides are TGTGCCTGGAGTACGTGGGGTGAAAAACTGTTTTTT. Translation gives CAWSTWGEKLFF.

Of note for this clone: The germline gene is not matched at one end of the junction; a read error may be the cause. The CDR3 protein is CASSDSSGARDEQYF. The DNA for the CDR3 is TGTGCCAGCAGTGACTCGTCAGGAGCGAGGGACGAGCAGTACTTC. The V gene is TRBV6-5, the J gene TRBJ2-7; perhaps TRBD2 as D (5 bases). Germline V gene lookup returns CDR1 MNHEY and CDR2 SVGAGI. This CDR3 is 15 amino acids long.

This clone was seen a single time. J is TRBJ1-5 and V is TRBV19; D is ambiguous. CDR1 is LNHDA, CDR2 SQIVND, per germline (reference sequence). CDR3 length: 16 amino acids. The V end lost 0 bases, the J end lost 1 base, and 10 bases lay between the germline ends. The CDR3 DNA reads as TGTGCCAGTAGTATAGAGGACTTCATGAGCAATCAGCCCCAGCATTTT. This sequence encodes CASSIEDFMSNQPQHF.

This CDR3 reads CASSDFMGQGLVNEQFF. CDR3 nucleotides: TGTGCCAGCAGTGATTTCATGGGACAGGGATTGGTGAATGAGCAGTTCTTC. The rearrangement links TRBV2 to TRBJ2-1; 9 nucleotides agree with TRBD1. Trimming removed 3 bases from V and 7 bases from J; junction bases left unmatched: 13. The germline CDR1 and CDR2 sequences are SNHLY and FYNNEI. CDR3 size: 17 residues.

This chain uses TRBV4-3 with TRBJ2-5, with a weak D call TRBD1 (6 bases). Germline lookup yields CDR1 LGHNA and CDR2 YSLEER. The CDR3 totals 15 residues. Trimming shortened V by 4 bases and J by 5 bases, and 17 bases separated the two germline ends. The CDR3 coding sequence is TGCGCCAGCAGCCGGGAACAGGGTCGGGCGGAGACCCAGTACTTC. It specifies CASSREQGRAETQYF.

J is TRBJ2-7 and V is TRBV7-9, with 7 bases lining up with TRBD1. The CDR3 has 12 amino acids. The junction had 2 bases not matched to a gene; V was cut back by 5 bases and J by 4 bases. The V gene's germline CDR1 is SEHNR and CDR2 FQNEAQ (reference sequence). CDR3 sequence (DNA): TGTGCCAGCAGCAAACAGGGGTACGAGCAGTACTTC. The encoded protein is CASSKQGYEQYF.

CDR3 bases: TGTGCCAGCAGTCTCTACAGGGGAATGAACACTGAAGCTTTCTTT. Its translation is CASSLYRGMNTEAFF. The V gene is TRBV28, the J gene TRBJ1-1, with TRBD1 matching 7 bases. With V trimmed by 5 bases and J by 0 bases, 6 bases remained unmatched. The V gene's germline CDR1 is MDHEN and CDR2 SYDVKM. The CDR3 totals 15 residues.

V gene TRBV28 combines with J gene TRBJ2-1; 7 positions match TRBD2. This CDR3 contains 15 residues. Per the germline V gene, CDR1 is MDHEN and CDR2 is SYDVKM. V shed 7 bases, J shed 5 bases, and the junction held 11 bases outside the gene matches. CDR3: CASNSPGTTDNEQFF. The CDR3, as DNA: TGTGCCAGCAACTCCCCCGGGACTACCGACAATGAGCAGTTCTTC.

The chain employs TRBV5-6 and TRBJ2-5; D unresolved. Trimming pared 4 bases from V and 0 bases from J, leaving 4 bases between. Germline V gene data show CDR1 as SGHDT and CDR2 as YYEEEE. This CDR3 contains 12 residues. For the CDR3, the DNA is TGTGCCAGCAGCCTGTACCAAGAGACCCAGTACTTC. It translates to CASSLYQETQYF.

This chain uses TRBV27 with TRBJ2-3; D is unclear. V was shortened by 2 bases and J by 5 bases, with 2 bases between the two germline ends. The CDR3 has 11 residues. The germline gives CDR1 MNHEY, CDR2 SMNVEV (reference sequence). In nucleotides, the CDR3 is TGTGCCAGCAGTTTAGGAGATACGCAGTATTTT. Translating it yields CASSLGDTQYF.

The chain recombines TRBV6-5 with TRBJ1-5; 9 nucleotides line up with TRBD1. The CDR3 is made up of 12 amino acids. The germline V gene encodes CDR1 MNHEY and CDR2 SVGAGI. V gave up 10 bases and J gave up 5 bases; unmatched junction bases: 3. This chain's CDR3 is CATTGGYQPQHF. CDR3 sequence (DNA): TGTGCCACCACAGGGGGCTATCAGCCCCAGCATTTT.

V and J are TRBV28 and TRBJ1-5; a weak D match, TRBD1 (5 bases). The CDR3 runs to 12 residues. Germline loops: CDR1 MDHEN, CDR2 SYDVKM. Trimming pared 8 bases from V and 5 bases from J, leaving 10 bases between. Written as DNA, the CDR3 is TGTGCCAGCGATGGGGGGTATCAGCCCCAGCATTTT. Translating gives CASDGGYQPQHF. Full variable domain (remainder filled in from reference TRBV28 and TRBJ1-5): DVKVTQSSRYLVKRTGEKVFLECVQDMDHENMFWYRQDPGLGLRLIYFSYDVKMKEKGDIPEGYSVSREKKERFSLILESASTNQTSMYLCASDGGYQPQHFGDGTRLSIL.

The CDR3 loop reads CASSQGPGHQSSEAFF. The CDR3 DNA is TGCGCCAGCAGCCAGGGGCCAGGACACCAATCGTCAGAAGCTTTCTTT. The chain is built from TRBV4-1 and TRBJ1-1; perhaps TRBD1 as D (5 bases). Germline V gene data show CDR1 as MGHRA and CDR2 as YSYEKL. V was trimmed by 3 bases and J by 8 bases, leaving 22 bases between them. The CDR3 runs to 16 residues.

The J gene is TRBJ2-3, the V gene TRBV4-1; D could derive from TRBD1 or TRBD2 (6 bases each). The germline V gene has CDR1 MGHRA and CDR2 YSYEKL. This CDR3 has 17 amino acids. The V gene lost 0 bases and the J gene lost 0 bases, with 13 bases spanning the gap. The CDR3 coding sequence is TGCGCCAGCAGCCAAGATCCGCCGGGGGCGAGCACAGATACGCAGTATTTT. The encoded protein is CASSQDPPGASTDTQYF.

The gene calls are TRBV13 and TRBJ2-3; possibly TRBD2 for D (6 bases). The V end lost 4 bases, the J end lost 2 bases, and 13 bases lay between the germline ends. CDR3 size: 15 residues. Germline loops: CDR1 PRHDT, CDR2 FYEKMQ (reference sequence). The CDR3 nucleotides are TGTGCCAGCAGCTCCACGGGGGACTTCACAGATACGCAGTATTTT. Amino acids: CASSSTGDFTDTQYF.

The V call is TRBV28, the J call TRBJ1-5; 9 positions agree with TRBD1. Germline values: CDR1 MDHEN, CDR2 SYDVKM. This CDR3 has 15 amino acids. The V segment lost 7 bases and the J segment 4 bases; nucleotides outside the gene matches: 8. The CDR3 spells CASTLQGARNQPQHF. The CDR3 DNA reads TGTGCCAGCACCCTACAGGGGGCGCGTAATCAGCCCCAGCATTTT.

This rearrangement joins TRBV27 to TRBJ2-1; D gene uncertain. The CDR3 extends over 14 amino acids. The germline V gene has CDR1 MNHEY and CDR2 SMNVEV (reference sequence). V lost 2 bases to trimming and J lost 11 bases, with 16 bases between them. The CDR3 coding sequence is TGTGCCAGCAGTTTAGGCACCTACCGAAATCAGCAGTTCTTC. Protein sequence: CASSLGTYRNQQFF.

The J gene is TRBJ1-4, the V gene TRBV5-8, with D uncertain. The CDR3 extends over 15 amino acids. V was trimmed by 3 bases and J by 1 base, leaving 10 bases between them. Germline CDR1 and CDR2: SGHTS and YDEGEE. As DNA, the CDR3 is TGTGCCAGCAGCTCCCCGGTCCAAACTAATGAAAAACTGTTTTTT. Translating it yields CASSSPVQTNEKLFF.

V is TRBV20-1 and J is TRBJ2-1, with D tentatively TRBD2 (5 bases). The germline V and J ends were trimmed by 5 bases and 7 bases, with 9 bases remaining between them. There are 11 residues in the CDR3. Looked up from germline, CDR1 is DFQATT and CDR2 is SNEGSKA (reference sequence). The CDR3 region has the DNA TGCAGTGCTTCGGACTGGAATGAGCAGTTCTTC. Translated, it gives CSASDWNEQFF.